A single sample is the source of the 14 T cell receptor beta chains below, sequenced in a study of blood T cell repertoires in COVID-19. Repertoires were generated with immunoSEQ multiplex PCR, while TCRdb's copy carries only in-frame clones and drops some. The sample has around 100,000 clones, 91% seen once. The sequenced sample consisted of peripheral blood. These TCRs come from a man aged 60 to 75 with acute or convalescent COVID-19.

V usage is TRBV4-1 and J usage is TRBJ2-7; a possible D gene is TRBD2 (6 bases). Germline V gene data show CDR1 as MGHRA and CDR2 as YSYEKL. V shed 0 bases and J shed 6 bases, with 9 bases lying between them. This CDR3 has 13 amino acids. CDR3 sequence reads: CASSQEGRGEQYV. In DNA form, the CDR3 reads TGCGCCAGCAGCCAAGAAGGGCGGGGCGAGCAGTACGTC.

The genes are TRBV5-1 and TRBJ2-7; 7 bases line up with TRBD1. Germline V CDR1 and CDR2: SGHRS, YFSETQ. V shed 3 bases, J shed 2 bases, and the junction held 8 bases outside the gene matches. The length of the CDR3 is 15 residues. The CDR3 region has the DNA TGCGCCAGCAGCTATACACCGGGACAGACCTACGAGCAGTACGTC. It encodes CASSYTPGQTYEQYV.

This clone appeared a few times. The chain employs TRBV24-1 and TRBJ2-1; TRBD2 is a possible D gene (5 bases). Germline values: CDR1 KGHDR, CDR2 SFDVKD. The CDR3 covers 13 residues. V shed 4 bases and J shed 8 bases, with 11 bases lying between them. The CDR3 reads CATSDSPDYEQFF. In DNA form, the CDR3 reads TGTGCCACCAGTGACTCCCCGGACTATGAGCAGTTCTTC.

The V call is TRBV7-9, the J call TRBJ1-2; the D gene is possibly TRBD1 (5 bases). CDR3 size: 12 residues. CDR1 is SEHNR and CDR2 is FQNEAQ in the germline V gene (reference sequence). V was pared by 1 base and J by 8 bases, with 8 bases between. The CDR3 region has the DNA TGTGCCAGCAGCTTAGAACAGGCGGGCTACACCTTC. It translates to CASSLEQAGYTF.

The chain recombines TRBV5-4 with TRBJ2-5, with 11 positions matching TRBD2. CDR1 SGHNT and CDR2 YYREEE come from the germline V gene (reference sequence). The CDR3 has 16 residues. Trimming took 4 bases from V and 5 from J; bases not matched to a gene: 10. The CDR3 is CASSTPLAGEGETQYF. CDR3 sequence (DNA): TGTGCCAGCAGCACTCCACTAGCGGGAGAGGGGGAGACCCAGTACTTC.

This rearrangement joins TRBV11-2 to TRBJ2-1; D might be TRBD2 (5 bases). The CDR3 contains 13 residues. The germline gives CDR1 SGHAT, CDR2 FQNNGV. V shed 0 bases and J shed 9 bases, with 9 bases lying between them. As DNA, the CDR3 is TGTGCCAGCAGCTTAGATCCCCGGGGTGAGCAGTTCTTC. It encodes CASSLDPRGEQFF.

This clone showed up just a few times. This chain connects TRBV28 to TRBJ1-2; D is unclear. V dropped 6 bases and J dropped 8 bases, with 19 bases sitting between them. The CDR3 has 14 residues. Germline values: CDR1 MDHEN, CDR2 SYDVKM. The chain's CDR3 is CASSPGPLKWGYTF. As DNA, the CDR3 is TGTGCCAGCAGCCCTGGGCCCCTAAAGTGGGGCTACACCTTC.

The chain carries TRBV5-6 and TRBJ2-2; the match to TRBD2 covers 9 bases. The CDR3 has 16 residues. Germline CDR1 reads SGHDT; CDR2 reads YYEEEE. The V segment lost 1 base and the J segment 3 bases; nucleotides outside the gene matches: 4. CDR3 residues: CASSLLAGLDTGELFF. The CDR3 coding sequence is TGTGCCAGCAGCTTGCTAGCGGGATTGGACACCGGGGAGCTGTTTTTT.

The chain employs TRBV6-5 and TRBJ2-1, with 7 nucleotides matching TRBD1. The J segment lost 6 bases and the V segment lost 6 bases, leaving 11 bases of the junction unmatched. Germline CDR1 and CDR2: MNHEY and SVGAGI. This CDR3 is built from 15 residues. Written as DNA, the CDR3 is TGTGCCAGCAGCCCGCAGAGACAGGGTGGCAATGAGCAGTTCTTC. This gives the protein CASSPQRQGGNEQFF.

V is TRBV5-1 and J is TRBJ1-3; 7 bases are a match to TRBD1. Unmatched junction bases numbered 3, after V lost 4 bases and J lost 2 bases. Germline V gives CDR1 SGHRS, CDR2 YFSETQ. The CDR3 length is 14 residues. CDR3 sequence: CASSRQGPGNTIYF. DNA for the CDR3: TGCGCCAGCAGCAGACAGGGACCTGGAAACACCATATATTTT.

The chain employs TRBV13 and TRBJ2-1; TRBD2 matches at 10 bases. Trimming at V came to 6 bases and at J to 5 bases, leaving 4 bases not matched to a gene. CDR3 length equals 14 residues. The germline V gene has CDR1 PRHDT and CDR2 FYEKMQ (reference sequence). CDR3 region: CASRGTSVDNEQFF. For the CDR3, the DNA is TGTGCCAGCAGGGGGACTAGCGTGGACAATGAGCAGTTCTTC.

The gene calls are TRBV28 and TRBJ1-2, with 10 positions matching TRBD1. The CDR3 is 15 amino acids. Germline lookup yields CDR1 MDHEN and CDR2 SYDVKM. The V and J ends lost 3 bases and 4 bases, in that order; junction bases with no gene match: 5. The CDR3 region is CASSLGDRGGYGYTF. The CDR3 region has the DNA TGTGCCAGCAGTTTGGGGGACAGGGGTGGCTATGGCTACACCTTC.

The chain recombines TRBV5-1 with TRBJ2-1, with 7 bases fitting TRBD1. The CDR3 consists of 14 residues. The germline gives CDR1 SGHRS, CDR2 YFSETQ. The junction had 3 bases not matched to a gene; V was cut back by 0 bases and J by 6 bases. This chain's CDR3 is CASSLGPGGNEQFF. As DNA, the CDR3 is TGCGCCAGCAGCTTGGGACCAGGGGGCAATGAGCAGTTCTTC.

The chain has TRBV19 and TRBJ1-2; TRBD1 matches 9 bases. Germline CDR1 is LNHDA and CDR2 is SQIVND (reference sequence). V dropped 4 bases and J dropped 6; count of bases not matched to a gene: 6. The CDR3 has 14 amino acids. The CDR3 DNA follows: TGTGCCAGTAGTAGCGGGACAGGGATTGATGGCTACACCTTC. Translated, it gives CASSSGTGIDGYTF. Using reference TRBV19 and TRBJ1-2 for the parts outside the CDR3, the full variable domain is DGGITQSPKYLFRKEGQNVTLSCEQNLNHDAMYWYRQDPGQGLRLIYYSQIVNDFQKGDIAEGYSVSREKKESFPLTVTSAQKNPTAFYLCASSSGTGIDGYTFGSGTRLTVV.